This T cell receptor (beta chain) comes out of a study of OX40 agonist ivuxolimab in advanced cancers. Study-wide context: As their treatment, patients were administered ivuxolimab, an agonistic anti-OX40 (CD134) antibody.

The CDR3 length is 13 residues. Per the germline V gene, CDR1 is SEHNR and CDR2 is FQNEAQ (reference sequence). Trimming cost V 5 bases and J 4 bases, with 8 bases left between them. Using immunoSEQ multiplex PCR, the repertoire was profiled, and TCRdb retains in-frame clones only, with some absent. The sample holds 55,000 to 70,000 clones, approximately 83% seen once. The origin of this receptor is an adult with an advanced solid tumor such as melanoma, head and neck, liver or kidney cancer. The rearrangement joins TRBV7-9 to TRBJ2-2, with D possibly TRBD2 on 5 matching bases. Sequenced material: CD4+ or CD8+ T cells sorted from blood, taken in a trial of the OX40 agonist ivuxolimab. CDR3 bases: TGTGCCAGCAGCATTACTAGCACCGGGGAGCTGTTTTTT. As protein: CASSITSTGELFF.